The subject of this entry is one T cell receptor (beta chain). CDR3 length equals 19 residues. The germline gives CDR1 SGHRS, CDR2 YFSETQ. Trimming removed 2 bases at V and 2 bases at J, with 25 bases between. Original processing notes: Reference gene primer amplification yielded estimated nucleated cell counts. Sequenced by immunoSEQ multiplex PCR; TCRdb stores in-frame clones only, minus some. The DNA was the basis for D and trimming; V, J and clone size are from that table. Altogether roughly 200,000 clones are present, under 85% being singletons, with the ten largest covering roughly 1.2%. The data belong to a study of blood T cell repertoires in COVID-19.

This chain uses TRBV5-1 with TRBJ2-5, with D possibly matching TRBD1 (6 bases). The sequence derives from a woman aged 30 to 39 with COVID-19, enrolled during active disease. The specimen sequenced was peripheral blood. The CDR3 is CASSLGSRGLASYQETQYF. The CDR3 DNA sequence: TGCGCCAGCAGCTTAGGGTCCAGGGGCTTAGCCTCCTATCAAGAGACCCAGTACTTC.